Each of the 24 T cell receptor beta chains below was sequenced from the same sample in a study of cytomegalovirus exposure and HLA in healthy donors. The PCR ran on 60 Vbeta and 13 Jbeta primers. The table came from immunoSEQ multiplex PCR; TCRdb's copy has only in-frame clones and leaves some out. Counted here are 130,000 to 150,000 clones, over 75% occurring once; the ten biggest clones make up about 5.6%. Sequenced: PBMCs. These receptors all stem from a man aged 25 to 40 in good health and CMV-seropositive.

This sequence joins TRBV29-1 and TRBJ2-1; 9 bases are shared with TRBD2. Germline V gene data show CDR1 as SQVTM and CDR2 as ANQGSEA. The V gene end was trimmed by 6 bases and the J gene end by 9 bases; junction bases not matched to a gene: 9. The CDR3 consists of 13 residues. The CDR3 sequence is CSVGRTSASEQFF. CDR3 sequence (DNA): TGCAGCGTAGGGAGGACTAGCGCATCTGAGCAGTTCTTC.

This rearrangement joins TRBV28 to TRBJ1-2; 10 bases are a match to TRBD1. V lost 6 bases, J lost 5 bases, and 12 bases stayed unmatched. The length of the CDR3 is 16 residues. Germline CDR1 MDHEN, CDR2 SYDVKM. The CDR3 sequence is CASRGTGAPGGYGYTF. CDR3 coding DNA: TGTGCCAGCAGAGGGACAGGGGCCCCCGGAGGGTATGGCTACACCTTC.

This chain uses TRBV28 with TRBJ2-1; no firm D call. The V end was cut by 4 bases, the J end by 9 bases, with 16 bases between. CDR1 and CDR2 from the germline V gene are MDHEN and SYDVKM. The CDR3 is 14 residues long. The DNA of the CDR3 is TGTGCCAGCAGTTCGGTACCCGGAGTCGGTGAGCAGTTCTTC. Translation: CASSSVPGVGEQFF.

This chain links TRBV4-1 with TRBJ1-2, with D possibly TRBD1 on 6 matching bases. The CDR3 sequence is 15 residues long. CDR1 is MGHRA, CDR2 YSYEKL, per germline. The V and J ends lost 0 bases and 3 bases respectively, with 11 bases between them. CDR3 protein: CASSQDSDRYYGYTF. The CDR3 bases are TGCGCCAGCAGCCAAGATTCGGACAGATACTATGGCTACACCTTC.

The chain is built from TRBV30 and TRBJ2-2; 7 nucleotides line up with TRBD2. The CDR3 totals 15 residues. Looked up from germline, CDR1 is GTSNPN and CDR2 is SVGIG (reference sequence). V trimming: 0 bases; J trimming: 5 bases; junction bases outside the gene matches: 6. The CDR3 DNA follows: TGTGCCTGGAGTGTAATCCAGCGGGGTACCGGGGAGCTGTTTTTT. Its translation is CAWSVIQRGTGELFF.

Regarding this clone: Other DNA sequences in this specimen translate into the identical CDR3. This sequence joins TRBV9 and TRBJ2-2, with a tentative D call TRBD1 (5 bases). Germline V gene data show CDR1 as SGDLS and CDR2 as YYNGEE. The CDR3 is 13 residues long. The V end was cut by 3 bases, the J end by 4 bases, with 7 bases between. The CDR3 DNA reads TGTGCCAGCAGCGGACAGATCACCGGGGAGCTGTTTTTT. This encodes CASSGQITGELFF.

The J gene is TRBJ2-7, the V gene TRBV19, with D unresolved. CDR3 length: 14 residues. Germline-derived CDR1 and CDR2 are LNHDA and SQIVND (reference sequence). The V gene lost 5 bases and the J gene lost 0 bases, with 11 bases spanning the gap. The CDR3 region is CASSATVSSYEQYF. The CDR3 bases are TGTGCCAGTAGTGCAACAGTGAGCTCCTACGAGCAGTACTTC.

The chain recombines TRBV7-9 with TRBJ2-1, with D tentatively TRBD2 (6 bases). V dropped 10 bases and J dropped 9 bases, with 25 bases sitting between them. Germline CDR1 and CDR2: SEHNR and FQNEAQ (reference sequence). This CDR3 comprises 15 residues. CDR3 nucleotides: TGTGCCACCTCTATCGGGAGTGTCTTCAACGGTGAGCAGTTCTTC. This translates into CATSIGSVFNGEQFF.

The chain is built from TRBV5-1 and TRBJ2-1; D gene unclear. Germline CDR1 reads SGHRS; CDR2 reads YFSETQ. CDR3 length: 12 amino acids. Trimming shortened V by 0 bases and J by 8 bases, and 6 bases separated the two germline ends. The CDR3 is CASSLGADEQFF. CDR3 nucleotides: TGCGCCAGCAGCTTGGGAGCCGATGAGCAGTTCTTC.

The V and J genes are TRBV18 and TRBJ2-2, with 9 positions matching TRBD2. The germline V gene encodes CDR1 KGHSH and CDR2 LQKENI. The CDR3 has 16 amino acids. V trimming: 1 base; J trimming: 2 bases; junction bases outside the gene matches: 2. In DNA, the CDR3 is TGTGCCAGCTCACCACTGACTAGCGGTAACACCGGGGAGCTGTTTTTT. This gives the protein CASSPLTSGNTGELFF.

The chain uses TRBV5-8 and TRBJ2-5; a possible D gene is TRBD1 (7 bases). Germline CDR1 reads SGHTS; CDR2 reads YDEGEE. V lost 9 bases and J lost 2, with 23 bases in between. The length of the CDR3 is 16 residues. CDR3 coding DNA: TGTGCCAACCCCCCCATGGGCGGGACAGCACAAGAGACCCAGTACTTC. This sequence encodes CANPPMGGTAQETQYF.

In DNA form, the CDR3 reads TGTGCCAGCAGTGAATGGTCTAGCGGGAAGGGGTCCTACAATGAGCAGTTCTTC. It encodes CASSEWSSGKGSYNEQFF. V and J are TRBV25-1 and TRBJ2-1, with 9 nucleotides matching TRBD2. The V and J ends lost 1 base and 1 base, in that order; junction bases with no gene match: 8. CDR1 and CDR2 (germline): MGHDK, SYGVNS. This CDR3 has 18 residues.

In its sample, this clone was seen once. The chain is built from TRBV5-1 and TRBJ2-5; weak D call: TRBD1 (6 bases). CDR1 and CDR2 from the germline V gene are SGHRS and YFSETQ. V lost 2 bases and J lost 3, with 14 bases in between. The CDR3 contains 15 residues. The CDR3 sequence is CASSLPQGTKETQYF. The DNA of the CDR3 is TGCGCCAGCAGCTTACCCCAGGGGACCAAAGAGACCCAGTACTTC.

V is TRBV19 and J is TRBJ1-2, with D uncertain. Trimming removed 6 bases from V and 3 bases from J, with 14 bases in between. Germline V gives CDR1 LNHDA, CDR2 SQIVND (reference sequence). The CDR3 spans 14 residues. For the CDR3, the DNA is TGTGCCAGTAGCTGGGCCGTCCAGGACTATGGCTACACCTTC. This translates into CASSWAVQDYGYTF.

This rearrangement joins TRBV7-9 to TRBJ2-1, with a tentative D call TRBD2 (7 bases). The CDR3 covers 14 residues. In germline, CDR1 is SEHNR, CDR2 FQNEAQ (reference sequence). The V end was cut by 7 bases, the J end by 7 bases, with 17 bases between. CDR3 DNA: TGTGCCAGCAAGATGGGGGGGGCACTGAATGAGCAGTTCTTC. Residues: CASKMGGALNEQFF.

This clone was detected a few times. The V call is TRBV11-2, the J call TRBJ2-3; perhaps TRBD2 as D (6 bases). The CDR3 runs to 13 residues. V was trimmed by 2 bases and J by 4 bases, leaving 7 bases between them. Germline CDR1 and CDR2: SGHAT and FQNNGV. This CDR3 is CASSLWGADTQYF. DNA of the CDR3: TGTGCCAGCAGCTTATGGGGGGCAGATACGCAGTATTTT.

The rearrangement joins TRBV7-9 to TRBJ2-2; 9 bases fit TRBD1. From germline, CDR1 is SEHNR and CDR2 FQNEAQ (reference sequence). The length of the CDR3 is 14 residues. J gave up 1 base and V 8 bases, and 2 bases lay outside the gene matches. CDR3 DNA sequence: TGTGCCAGCTGGGGACAGGGGAACACCGGGGAGCTGTTTTTT. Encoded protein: CASWGQGNTGELFF.

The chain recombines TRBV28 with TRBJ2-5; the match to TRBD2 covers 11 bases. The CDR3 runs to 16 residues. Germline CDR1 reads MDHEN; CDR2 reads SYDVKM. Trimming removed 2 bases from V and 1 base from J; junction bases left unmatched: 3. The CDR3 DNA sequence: TGTGCCAGCAGTTTAGTCCTAGCGGGAGGCCAAGAGACCCAGTACTTC. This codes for CASSLVLAGGQETQYF.

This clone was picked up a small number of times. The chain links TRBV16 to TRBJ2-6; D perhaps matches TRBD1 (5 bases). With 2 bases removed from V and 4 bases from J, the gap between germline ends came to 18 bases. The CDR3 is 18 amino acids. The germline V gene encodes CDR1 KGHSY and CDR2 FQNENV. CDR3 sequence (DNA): TGTGCCAGCAGCCAACCAGGGTCCTTCAGGTCCGGGGCCAACGTCCTGACTTTC. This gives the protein CASSQPGSFRSGANVLTF.

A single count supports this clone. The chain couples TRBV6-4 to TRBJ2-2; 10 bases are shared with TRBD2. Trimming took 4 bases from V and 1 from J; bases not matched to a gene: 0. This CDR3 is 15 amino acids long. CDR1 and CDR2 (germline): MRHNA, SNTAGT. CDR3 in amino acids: CASSASGGNTGELFF. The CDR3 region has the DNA TGTGCCAGCAGTGCTAGCGGGGGGAACACCGGGGAGCTGTTTTTT.

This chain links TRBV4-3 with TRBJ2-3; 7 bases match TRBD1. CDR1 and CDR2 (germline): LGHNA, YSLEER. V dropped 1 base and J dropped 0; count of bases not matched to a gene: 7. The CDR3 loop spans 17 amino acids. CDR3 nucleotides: TGCGCCAGCAGCCAAGGAGCGGACAGGATTAGCACAGATACGCAGTATTTT. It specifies CASSQGADRISTDTQYF.

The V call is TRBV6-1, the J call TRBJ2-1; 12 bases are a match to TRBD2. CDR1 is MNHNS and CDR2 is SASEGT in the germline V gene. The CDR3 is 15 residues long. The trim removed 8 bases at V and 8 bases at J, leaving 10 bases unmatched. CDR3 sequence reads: CASSTLAGGRYEQFF. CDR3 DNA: TGTGCCAGCTCGACTCTAGCGGGAGGGAGGTATGAGCAGTTCTTC.

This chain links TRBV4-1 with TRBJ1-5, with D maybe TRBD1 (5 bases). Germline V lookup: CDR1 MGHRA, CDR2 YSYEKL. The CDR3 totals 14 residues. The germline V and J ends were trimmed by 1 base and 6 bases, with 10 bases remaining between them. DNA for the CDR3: TGCGCCAGCAGCCAAGTAGGAGGGGTTCAGCCCCAGCATTTT. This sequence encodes CASSQVGGVQPQHF.

The CDR3 reads CSATFTGELFF. The CDR3 coding sequence is TGCAGTGCTACATTTACCGGGGAGCTGTTTTTT. The gene calls are TRBV20-1 and TRBJ2-2; no clear D gene. This CDR3 is built from 11 residues. Germline-derived CDR1 and CDR2 are DFQATT and SNEGSKA (reference sequence). The V end was cut by 4 bases, the J end by 5 bases, with 5 bases between.